This T cell receptor (beta chain) was profiled in a study of metastatic and nonmetastatic thyroid tumors. Study summary: Comparison of repertoires was carried out across blood and tumor or nodule tissue from malignant and benign thyroid patients. Study-wide results and caveats: Within blood and tumor, benign nodules reportedly had significantly lower TCR beta diversity than malignant thyroid tumors did.

This clone was counted at least ten times. Its antigen is currently unknown. This CDR3 comprises 14 residues. Germline V gene sequence: CDR1 DFQATT, CDR2 SNEGSKA (reference sequence). Trimming at V came to 6 bases and at J to 4 bases, leaving 9 bases not matched to a gene. How the authors handled the data: The study's classifier, a distant-metastasis tool for papillary thyroid cancer, was built using CDR3 differences across clinicopathological groups. MiXCR re-clonotyped the PCR reads for TCRdb. V and J calls and clone size were set by TCRdb, not the authors. The data contain 30,000 to 45,000 clones, about 26% of them singletons. Each patient went into thyroid surgery without having received any treatment.

The specimen was blood. The rearrangement links TRBV20-1 to TRBJ2-1; 7 bases fit TRBD1. The sequence derives from a male donor with papillary thyroid cancer or a benign thyroid nodule (not recorded which). Some clones in this sample may be carry-over from other donors' samples. In DNA form, the CDR3 reads TGCAGTGCAGCCCGACAGGGTCAGTACAATGAGCAGTTCTTC. It specifies CSAARQGQYNEQFF.